This T cell receptor beta chain was retrieved from a study of control samples from healthy donors and cancer patients. Germline V gene lookup returns CDR1 KGHSH and CDR2 LQKENI. There are 15 residues in the CDR3. The trim removed 3 bases at V and 6 bases at J, leaving 9 bases unmatched. TCRdb keeps only in-frame clones here, not all; method: immunoSEQ multiplex PCR. Among 60,000 to 95,000 clones listed, 84% were seen once. The sample consisted of blood. V is TRBV18 and J is TRBJ2-7; 9 bases line up with TRBD2. This TCR was recovered from a man aged 50-60 years in good health. Here the CDR3 reads CASSPGTSRVGEQYF. DNA for the CDR3: TGTGCCAGCTCACCTGGGACTAGCCGGGTCGGCGAGCAGTACTTC.